Listed below are T cell receptor beta chains from one sample, sequenced in a study of T cells in localized non-small cell lung cancer. The assay was immunoSEQ multiplex PCR, and TCRdb's table has in-frame clones only and misses some. The sample yields 60,000 to 65,000 clones, roughly 90% seen once. Source: peripheral blood, taken before any cancer treatment. These receptors all come from a woman aged 40-70 years with stage I lung adenocarcinoma. The CDR3 runs from the conserved cysteine through the conserved F or W. The order of the fields is J gene, V gene, D gene, clone size, CDR3 protein, CDR3 DNA. The D gene is left open where the match is weak. Size is omitted from some rows. Given values are once, few, many or a class for expanded clones.

TRBJ2-7,TRBV9,TRBD2,-,CASSVEGLAYEQYF,TGTGCCAGCAGCGTAGAGGGACTAGCCTACGAGCAGTACTTC
TRBJ2-3,TRBV5-1,-,-,CASSSRQGGTDTQYF,TGCGCCAGCAGCTCCCGACAGGGAGGGACAGATACGCAGTATTTT
TRBJ1-3,TRBV19,-,-,CASSSSDNSGNTIYF,TGTGCCAGTAGTTCTTCCGACAACTCTGGAAACACCATATATTTT
TRBJ1-5,TRBV19,-,-,CASSIHKGNQPQHF,TGTGCCAGTAGTATTCATAAGGGAAATCAGCCCCAGCATTTT
TRBJ1-5,TRBV6-1,-,-,CASMTRQGNQPQHF,TGTGCCAGCATGACCAGACAGGGCAATCAGCCCCAGCATTTT
TRBJ1-6,TRBV7-2,TRBD1,once,CASSSGGQANNSPLHF,TGTGCCAGCAGCTCCGGGGGACAGGCGAATAATTCACCCCTCCACTTT
TRBJ2-1,TRBV7-9,-,-,CASSLRGRENYNEQFF,TGTGCCAGCAGCTTACGTGGACGGGAAAACTACAATGAGCAGTTCTTC
TRBJ1-1,TRBV28,-,-,CASSLSGPHAEAFF,TGTGCCAGCAGTTTATCCGGACCCCACGCTGAAGCTTTCTTT
TRBJ1-4,TRBV6-6,TRBD1,-,CASRRTGVGKLFF,TGTGCCAGCAGGCGGACAGGTGTGGGAAAACTGTTTTTT
TRBJ2-2,TRBV27,-,-,CASSLRGNTGELFF,TGTGCCAGCAGCCTAAGAGGCAACACCGGGGAGCTGTTTTTT